In its sample, the clone carrying this T cell receptor (beta chain) was seen a few times. The antigen remains undetermined. This CDR3 contains 15 residues. Germline V gene lookup returns CDR1 SGHTA and CDR2 FQGTGA. V lost 2 bases, J lost 7 bases, and 16 bases lay in between. The record originates from a study of beta chain features in type 1 diabetes. Findings of the study overall: Shorter TCRB CDR3s, moderately but significantly so, marked every one of the four CD4+ subsets in Type 1 diabetes patients. Within the patient group, naive, central memory and Treg TCRB repertoires appeared more similar to each other than within healthy donors.

The entirety of the isolated RNA underwent reverse transcription, so expressed TCRB transcripts were sequenced. Some clones are missing from TCRdb's copy, which holds only in-frame ones; the method was immunoSEQ multiplex PCR. The sample carries roughly 240,000 clones, around 25% recorded once. The chain uses TRBV7-3 and TRBJ2-3; D is unclear. This TCR came from a woman between 25 and 40 years old with type 1 diabetes. The sequenced material came from naive CD4+ T cells from blood. Here the CDR3 reads CASSLGPSYSYTQYF. The DNA of the CDR3 is TGTGCCAGCAGCTTAGGGCCTTCATATTCATATACGCAGTATTTT.